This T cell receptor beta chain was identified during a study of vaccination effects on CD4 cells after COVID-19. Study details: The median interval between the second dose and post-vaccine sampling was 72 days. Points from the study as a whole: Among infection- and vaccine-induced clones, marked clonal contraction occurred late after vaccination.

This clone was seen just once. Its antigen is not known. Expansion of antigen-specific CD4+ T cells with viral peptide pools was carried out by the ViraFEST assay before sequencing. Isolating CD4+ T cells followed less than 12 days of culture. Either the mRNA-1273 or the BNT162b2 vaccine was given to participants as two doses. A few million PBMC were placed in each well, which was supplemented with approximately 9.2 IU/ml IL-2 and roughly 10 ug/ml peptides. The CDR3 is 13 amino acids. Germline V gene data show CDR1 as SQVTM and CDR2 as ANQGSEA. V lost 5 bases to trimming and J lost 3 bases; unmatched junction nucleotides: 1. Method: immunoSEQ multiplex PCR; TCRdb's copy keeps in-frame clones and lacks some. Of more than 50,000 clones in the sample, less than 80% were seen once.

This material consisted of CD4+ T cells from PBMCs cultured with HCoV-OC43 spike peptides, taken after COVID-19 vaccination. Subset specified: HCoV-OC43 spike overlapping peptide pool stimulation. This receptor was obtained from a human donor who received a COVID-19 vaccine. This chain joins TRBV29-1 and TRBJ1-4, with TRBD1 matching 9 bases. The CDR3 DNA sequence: TGCAGCGTTCGGACAGGGGCTAATGAAAAACTGTTTTTT. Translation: CSVRTGANEKLFF. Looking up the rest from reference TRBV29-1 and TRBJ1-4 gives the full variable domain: SAVISQKPSRDICQRGTSLTIQCQVDSQVTMMFWYRQQPGQSLTLIATANQGSEATYESGFVIDKFPISRPNLTFSTLTVSNMSPEDSSIYLCSVRTGANEKLFFGSGTQLSVL.